These 20 T cell receptor beta chains were all obtained from the same sample, sequenced in a study of T cell repertoires in cytomegalovirus infection. Via MiXCR, TCRdb re-called the reads, giving one row per CDR3 protein. The sample lists hundreds of thousands of distinct CDR3 sequences, approximately 8.9% occurring once. Sequenced input: PBMCs. The receptors come from a human donor in good health (CMV status not recorded). Some clones in this sample may be carry-over from other donors' samples.

This clonotype was recorded at least ten times. This rearrangement joins TRBV20-1 to TRBJ1-1, with 10 positions matching TRBD1. Losses at the gene ends were 3 bases for V and 3 bases for J; bases not matched to a gene: 4. CDR1 is DFQATT, CDR2 SNEGSKA, per germline (reference sequence). This CDR3 spans 14 amino acids. The CDR3, as DNA: TGCAGTGCTAGGACAGGGGGCAGGGACACTGAAGCTTTCTTT. This codes for CSARTGGRDTEAFF.

This clonotype has just a few counts. This chain uses TRBV5-1 with TRBJ1-2; D is ambiguous. The ends were cut back, 0 bases at V and 4 bases at J, with 10 bases in the middle. This CDR3 has 14 residues. CDR1 SGHRS and CDR2 YFSETQ come from the germline V gene. CDR3: CASSLEASPYGYTF. Here the CDR3 DNA reads TGCGCCAGCAGCTTGGAGGCCAGTCCCTATGGCTACACCTTC.

This clonotype was counted ten times or more. CDR3 nucleotide sequence: TGTGCCAGCAGTCCTCTGACAGGGGGCGAAGAGACCCAGTACTTC. Protein: CASSPLTGGEETQYF. The gene calls are TRBV27 and TRBJ2-5, with 10 bases that match TRBD1. CDR3 size: 15 residues. Trimming at V came to 5 bases and at J to 3 bases, leaving 6 bases not matched to a gene. Germline V gene lookup returns CDR1 MNHEY and CDR2 SMNVEV (reference sequence).

In the case of this clonotype: This may arise from a read error, as a much more abundant clone is one base away. The chain carries TRBV28 and TRBJ2-1, with 8 bases that match TRBD1. The CDR3 length is 16 residues. CDR1 and CDR2 from the germline V gene are MDHEN and SYDVKM. CDR3 sequence: CASNQPTGGIRNGQFF. The DNA of the CDR3 is TGTGCCAGCAACCAACCCACAGGGGGGATTCGGAATGGGCAGTTCTTC.

Comments on this clonotype: A clone one base away is much larger, so this may be a read error. The chain recombines TRBV7-6 with TRBJ2-3; TRBD1 agrees at 9 bases. Germline V gives CDR1 SGHVS, CDR2 FNYEAQ. The V segment lost 5 bases and the J segment 4 bases; nucleotides outside the gene matches: 10. This CDR3 contains 16 residues. In nucleotides, the CDR3 is TGTGCCAGCAGCCTCCAAGGACAGGGGAGGGCAGATACGCAGTATTTT. Translated, it gives CASSLQGQGRADTQYF.

This clonotype appeared many times. V gene TRBV6-6 combines with J gene TRBJ1-5; TRBD1 aligns across 9 bases. The CDR3 extends over 15 amino acids. Looked up from germline, CDR1 is MNHNY and CDR2 is SVGAGI (reference sequence). Germline trimming cut 6 bases from V and 4 bases from J; bases unmatched to any gene: 7. The CDR3 nucleotides are TGTGCCAGCAGCCTACTAGGACAGGGGAATCAGCCCCAGCATTTT. Its translation: CASSLLGQGNQPQHF.

This clonotype showed up many times. The J gene is TRBJ2-1, the V gene TRBV12-3 or TRBV12-4, with TRBD2 matching over 12 bases. The CDR3 extends over 21 amino acids. Germline trimming cut 5 bases from V and 0 bases from J; bases unmatched to any gene: 17. The CDR3 region has the DNA TGTGCCAGCAGTGGGCCTACGGGGTGGCTAGCGGGGGGGCCCTCCTACAATGAGCAGTTCTTC. Amino acid sequence: CASSGPTGWLAGGPSYNEQFF.

This clonotype was detected many times. The V and J genes are TRBV29-1 and TRBJ2-1; TRBD2 agrees at 13 bases. The length of the CDR3 is 15 residues. V shed 8 bases and J 4 bases; nucleotides not matched to a gene: 8. Germline assignment: CDR1 SQVTM and CDR2 ANQGSEA. The DNA for the CDR3 is TGCAGCACTAAACCGGGACTAGCGGGGTACAATGAGCAGTTCTTC. It codes for CSTKPGLAGYNEQFF.

This clonotype was observed many times. V usage is TRBV28 and J usage is TRBJ1-1, with 9 positions matching TRBD1. Germline CDR1 reads MDHEN; CDR2 reads SYDVKM. This CDR3 has 16 residues. J lost 1 base, V lost 6 bases, and 9 bases had no gene match. In DNA, the CDR3 is TGTGCCAGCAGCCTCGGGACAGGGCGAGGGAACACTGAAGCTTTCTTT. Its protein product is CASSLGTGRGNTEAFF.

Ten or more counts support this clonotype. This chain links TRBV7-2 with TRBJ1-2; no firm D call. Deletions cut 3 bases from V and 7 bases from J, with 9 bases between. Per the germline V gene, CDR1 is SGHTA and CDR2 is FQGNSA. The CDR3 length is 12 residues. This CDR3 reads CASSLIGLGYTF. DNA for the CDR3: TGTGCCAGCAGCTTGATAGGGCTTGGCTACACCTTC.

This clonotype was seen many times. The chain links TRBV7-2 to TRBJ1-4; D not resolved. The germline CDR1 and CDR2 sequences are SGHTA and FQGNSA. Trimming left V 4 bases short and J 7 bases short, with 10 bases between. The CDR3 runs to 13 residues. Written as DNA, the CDR3 is TGTGCCAGCAGCTCTTATGCTTCTGAAAAACTGTTTTTT. Translating it yields CASSSYASEKLFF.

This sequence joins TRBV10-3 and TRBJ1-2, with D tentatively TRBD1 (5 bases). V was shortened by 3 bases and J by 0 bases, with 11 bases between the two germline ends. Germline CDR1 ENHRY, CDR2 SYGVKD. The CDR3 covers 15 residues. The CDR3 bases are TGTGCCATCAGTGACAGACAGCCAGCTAACTATGGCTACACCTTC. It encodes CAISDRQPANYGYTF.

This clonotype was detected many times. The CDR3 protein is CASKVGVSYNEQFF. In DNA, the CDR3 is TGTGCCAGTAAGGTGGGGGTCTCCTACAATGAGCAGTTCTTC. V and J are TRBV19 and TRBJ2-1; D assignment may be TRBD1 or TRBD2 (5 bases each). V was pared by 7 bases and J by 0 bases, with 10 bases between. Germline-derived CDR1 and CDR2 are LNHDA and SQIVND (reference sequence). The CDR3 consists of 14 residues.

Ten or more counts support this clonotype. V and J are TRBV20-1 and TRBJ1-4, with D hard to call. Trimming left V 5 bases short and J 5 bases short, with 15 bases between. The germline CDR1 and CDR2 sequences are DFQATT and SNEGSKA (reference sequence). CDR3 length equals 14 residues. This CDR3 reads CSADARPSNEKLFF. CDR3 DNA: TGCAGTGCTGATGCGAGACCCAGCAATGAAAAACTGTTTTTT.

This clonotype has at least ten counts. The chain combines TRBV7-2 with TRBJ2-3; the match to TRBD2 covers 10 bases. The CDR3 runs 15 residues. The J segment lost 6 bases and the V segment lost 5 bases, leaving 8 bases of the junction unmatched. In germline, CDR1 is SGHTA, CDR2 FQGNSA. CDR3 residues: CASSRAGGPGDTQYF. The CDR3 DNA reads TGTGCCAGCAGCAGAGCGGGGGGGCCTGGGGATACGCAGTATTTT.

This clonotype showed up many times. The rearrangement uses TRBV28 and TRBJ2-1; 9 positions match TRBD1. The junction had 5 bases not matched to a gene; V was cut back by 5 bases and J by 3 bases. The CDR3 loop spans 15 amino acids. The germline V gene has CDR1 MDHEN and CDR2 SYDVKM. In DNA, the CDR3 is TGTGCCAGCAGTCTACAGGGGGCTTACTACAATGAGCAGTTCTTC. Residues: CASSLQGAYYNEQFF.

This clonotype was found a few times. The CDR3 sequence is CSARVAGGLEYNEQFF. The CDR3 nucleotides read TGCAGTGCTAGAGTGGCGGGGGGGCTTGAATACAATGAGCAGTTCTTC. The J gene is TRBJ2-1, the V gene TRBV20-1; 9 bases are shared with TRBD2. The CDR3 length is 16 residues. Trimming removed 1 base from V and 4 bases from J; junction bases left unmatched: 8. CDR1 and CDR2 from the germline V gene are DFQATT and SNEGSKA (reference sequence).

The chain couples TRBV27 to TRBJ2-1; unclear D gene. Germline V gene sequence: CDR1 MNHEY, CDR2 SMNVEV (reference sequence). The V end was cut by 4 bases, the J end by 9 bases, with 13 bases between. The CDR3 is made up of 13 amino acids. CDR3 bases: TGTGCCAGCAGTTGGGCAGATGGGCTTGAGCAGTTCTTC. This encodes CASSWADGLEQFF.

The chain carries TRBV28 and TRBJ1-1; TRBD1 matches 8 bases. The CDR3 is made up of 13 amino acids. CDR1 is MDHEN and CDR2 is SYDVKM in the germline V gene. Trimming at V came to 8 bases and at J to 1 base, leaving 3 bases not matched to a gene. DNA of the CDR3: TGTGCCAGCGTAACAGGGGGGAACACTGAAGCTTTCTTT. Amino acids: CASVTGGNTEAFF.

The chain uses TRBV20-1 and TRBJ2-7; 8 bases align to TRBD1. The CDR3 is 14 residues long. V lost 5 bases to trimming and J lost 2 bases; unmatched junction nucleotides: 8. Germline values: CDR1 DFQATT, CDR2 SNEGSKA (reference sequence). CDR3 bases: TGCAGTGCTCAAGCCCAGACAGGGGCCTACGAGCAGTACTTC. Translation gives CSAQAQTGAYEQYF.